Below, 32 T cell receptor beta chains from the same sample are listed, as sequenced in a study of blood T cell repertoires in COVID-19. Profiling relied on immunoSEQ multiplex PCR, and the TCRdb table lists in-frame clones only, not all of them. The table lists approximately 250,000 clones, over 75% of them singletons. Sample: peripheral blood. The receptors were sampled from a man between 45 and 60 years old with COVID-19, enrolled during active disease.

The rearrangement joins TRBV7-9 to TRBJ2-1, with D hard to call. The CDR3 is 14 residues long. Germline lookup yields CDR1 SEHNR and CDR2 FQNEAQ (reference sequence). V was clipped by 2 bases and J by 5 bases, with 10 bases between them. The CDR3, as DNA: TGTGCCAGCAGCTTACTCAGTGCCCACAATGAGCAGTTCTTC. The encoded protein is CASSLLSAHNEQFF.

The V and J genes are TRBV19 and TRBJ1-3; TRBD1 agrees at 7 bases. CDR3 length: 15 amino acids. Germline V CDR1 and CDR2: LNHDA, SQIVND (reference sequence). J lost 5 bases, V lost 0 bases, and 4 bases had no gene match. The CDR3 spells CASSIDGDSRNTIYF. In DNA form, the CDR3 reads TGTGCCAGTAGTATAGATGGGGACAGCCGAAACACCATATATTTT. The full variable domain, with the rest looked up from reference TRBV19 and TRBJ1-3, is DGGITQSPKYLFRKEGQNVTLSCEQNLNHDAMYWYRQDPGQGLRLIYYSQIVNDFQKGDIAEGYSVSREKKESFPLTVTSAQKNPTAFYLCASSIDGDSRNTIYFGEGSWLTVV.

This rearrangement joins TRBV18 to TRBJ1-1; D perhaps matches TRBD1 (6 bases). Germline lookup yields CDR1 KGHSH and CDR2 LQKENI. There are 15 residues in the CDR3. The V gene lost 0 bases and the J gene lost 1 base, with 9 bases spanning the gap. CDR3 sequence (DNA): TGTGCCAGCTCACCACCGGCCAGGGGGAACACTGAAGCTTTCTTT. Residues: CASSPPARGNTEAFF.

This chain uses TRBV7-2 with TRBJ2-3; maybe TRBD1 (5 bases). This CDR3 is 14 amino acids long. Trimming pared 3 bases from V and 0 bases from J, leaving 7 bases between. The germline gives CDR1 SGHTA, CDR2 FQGNSA. The CDR3 region is CASSLGLSTDTQYF. The DNA for the CDR3 is TGTGCCAGCAGCTTGGGGCTTAGCACAGATACGCAGTATTTT.

DNA of the CDR3: TGTGCCAGCAGCGGGGGACAGGGGAACGGGGAGCTGTTTTTT. It translates to CASSGGQGNGELFF. The chain couples TRBV9 to TRBJ2-2; 10 bases map to TRBD1. V was pared by 3 bases and J by 7 bases, with 3 bases of the junction left unmatched. Germline CDR1 reads SGDLS; CDR2 reads YYNGEE. The CDR3 has 14 amino acids.

The chain combines TRBV19 with TRBJ2-7; D unclear. V gave up 6 bases and J gave up 3 bases, with 12 bases separating them. Germline CDR1 and CDR2: LNHDA and SQIVND (reference sequence). This CDR3 spans 13 amino acids. The DNA for the CDR3 is TGTGCCAGTAGCCTTGCAGTCTTCTACGAGCAGTACTTC. This sequence encodes CASSLAVFYEQYF.

The rearrangement joins TRBV9 to TRBJ1-2; D unclear. Germline V gene lookup returns CDR1 SGDLS and CDR2 YYNGEE. Trimming pared 0 bases from V and 6 bases from J, leaving 9 bases between. This CDR3 comprises 13 residues. The CDR3 sequence: CASSVEQNNGYTF. In DNA, the CDR3 is TGTGCCAGCAGCGTAGAACAGAATAATGGCTACACCTTC.

V usage is TRBV6-1 and J usage is TRBJ1-1, with no clear D. The CDR3 covers 15 residues. Trimming stripped 0 bases from V and 3 bases from J, with 11 bases between. Per germline, CDR1 MNHNS and CDR2 SASEGT. This chain's CDR3 is CASSEALTGYTEAFF. CDR3 sequence (DNA): TGTGCCAGCAGTGAAGCGTTGACGGGATACACTGAAGCTTTCTTT.

This chain joins TRBV10-2 and TRBJ1-5, with D possibly being TRBD1 (6 bases). The germline V and J ends were trimmed by 8 bases and 12 bases, with 23 bases remaining between them. The germline V gene has CDR1 WSHSY and CDR2 SAAADI. There are 14 residues in the CDR3. Here the CDR3 reads CASRGTRNSGDQHF. The CDR3 DNA is TGCGCCAGCCGTGGGACCCGAAACTCAGGGGACCAGCATTTT.

V and J are TRBV2 and TRBJ2-7; 9 bases are a match to TRBD1. The CDR3 is 16 residues long. Trimming removed 2 bases from V and 0 bases from J; junction bases left unmatched: 5. Germline CDR1 is SNHLY and CDR2 is FYNNEI. In DNA form, the CDR3 reads TGTGCCAGCAGTGAATGGGAGGACAGGGGCTCCTACGAGCAGTACTTC. Residues: CASSEWEDRGSYEQYF.

In this sample, this clone turned up a few times. The chain combines TRBV6-5 with TRBJ2-5, with TRBD1 matching 10 bases. Trimming at V came to 4 bases and at J to 4 bases, leaving 6 bases not matched to a gene. The CDR3 loop spans 15 amino acids. Looked up from germline, CDR1 is MNHEY and CDR2 is SVGAGI. Here the CDR3 DNA reads TGTGCCAGCAGTTTGCGACAGGGGGCTACAGAGACCCAGTACTTC. It codes for CASSLRQGATETQYF.

This clone was recorded only once. The rearrangement links TRBV28 to TRBJ1-3; D gene unclear. There are 14 residues in the CDR3. V was clipped by 2 bases and J by 4 bases, with 9 bases between them. Germline CDR1 MDHEN, CDR2 SYDVKM. The CDR3 nucleotides are TGTGCCAGCAGTTTAGGCCGAGGAGGAAACACCATATATTTT. This gives the protein CASSLGRGGNTIYF.

V usage is TRBV11-2 and J usage is TRBJ2-3; maybe TRBD2 (7 bases). This CDR3 has 16 residues. Germline V gene sequence: CDR1 SGHAT, CDR2 FQNNGV. V shed 5 bases and J shed 4 bases, with 19 bases lying between them. This CDR3 is CASSPNGGGLADTQYF. The CDR3 DNA follows: TGTGCCAGCAGCCCCAATGGGGGGGGGCTTGCAGATACGCAGTATTTT.

V gene TRBV2 combines with J gene TRBJ2-7; D is possibly TRBD1 (6 bases). CDR1 SNHLY and CDR2 FYNNEI come from the germline V gene. The CDR3 totals 16 residues. The ends were cut back, 0 bases at V and 2 bases at J, with 14 bases in the middle. The CDR3 DNA reads TGTGCCAGCAGTGAAGCGGTAGGGGGTAAGACCTACGAGCAGTACTTC. This translates into CASSEAVGGKTYEQYF.

The chain is built from TRBV9 and TRBJ1-2; TRBD1 aligns across 10 bases. Per the germline V gene, CDR1 is SGDLS and CDR2 is YYNGEE. V lost 3 bases to trimming and J lost 4 bases; unmatched junction nucleotides: 3. This CDR3 is built from 14 residues. Here the CDR3 reads CASSDRDRGYGYTF. The CDR3 DNA sequence: TGTGCCAGCAGCGACCGGGACAGGGGCTATGGCTACACCTTC.

The V and J genes are TRBV9 and TRBJ2-7; TRBD1 agrees at 11 bases. CDR1 and CDR2 from the germline V gene are SGDLS and YYNGEE. This CDR3 contains 15 residues. J lost 6 bases, V lost 4 bases, and 9 bases had no gene match. CDR3 coding DNA: TGTGCCAGCAGCCACTCCGGGACAGGGGGGGCCGAGCAGTACTTC. Translated: CASSHSGTGGAEQYF.

This clone was counted a few times. The gene calls are TRBV7-9 and TRBJ1-5; D gene unclear. The germline CDR1 and CDR2 sequences are SEHNR and FQNEAQ (reference sequence). The CDR3 covers 14 residues. Trimming took 2 bases from V and 2 from J, leaving 7 bases between them. Written as DNA, the CDR3 is TGTGCCAGCAGCTTACCGGGAGGCAATCAGCCCCAGCATTTT. This gives the protein CASSLPGGNQPQHF.

This chain links TRBV7-2 with TRBJ2-2, with D possibly being TRBD2 (5 bases). CDR3 length: 17 residues. V was cut by 3 bases and J by 2 bases, with 16 bases left in between. The germline V gene encodes CDR1 SGHTA and CDR2 FQGNSA. CDR3 amino acids: CASSFQIRTGNTGELFF. The CDR3 DNA follows: TGTGCCAGCAGCTTTCAGATTCGGACTGGAAACACCGGGGAGCTGTTTTTT.

The chain recombines TRBV19 with TRBJ2-2; maybe TRBD1 (6 bases). Germline CDR1 and CDR2: LNHDA and SQIVND (reference sequence). The CDR3 totals 16 residues. V dropped 5 bases and J dropped 1 base, with 14 bases sitting between them. CDR3 DNA sequence: TGTGCCAGTAGTCTCAGAGGGGGTTGGAACACCGGGGAGCTGTTTTTT. Translating gives CASSLRGGWNTGELFF.

The V and J genes are TRBV5-5 and TRBJ1-5; 10 nucleotides align to TRBD1. Germline V lookup: CDR1 SGHKS, CDR2 YYEKEE (reference sequence). CDR3 length equals 16 residues. Trimming took 4 bases from V and 4 from J; bases not matched to a gene: 8. The CDR3 nucleotides read TGTGCCAGCAGCCTAGACAGGGGGCGGTGGAATCAGCCCCAGCATTTT. Protein: CASSLDRGRWNQPQHF.

This clone has more than one count but fewer than ten. V gene TRBV6-5 combines with J gene TRBJ1-2, with 7 bases fitting TRBD1. Unmatched junction bases numbered 8, after V lost 7 bases and J lost 0 bases. The CDR3 is made up of 15 amino acids. Germline lookup yields CDR1 MNHEY and CDR2 SVGAGI. The CDR3 region has the DNA TGTGCCAGCATGACAGGGCCTATGACTAACTATGGCTACACCTTC. This codes for CASMTGPMTNYGYTF.

The chain employs TRBV5-1 and TRBJ2-2; D remains ambiguous. The CDR3 covers 15 residues. Per germline, CDR1 SGHRS and CDR2 YFSETQ. The ends were cut back, 1 base at V and 0 bases at J, with 7 bases in the middle. CDR3 in DNA: TGCGCCAGCAGCTTGAACAGCCCGAACACCGGGGAGCTGTTTTTT. Amino acids: CASSLNSPNTGELFF.

This clone was counted once. This chain joins TRBV12-3 or TRBV12-4 and TRBJ2-7; D is ambiguous. V lost 5 bases and J lost 4, with 9 bases in between. This CDR3 has 12 residues. The CDR3 loop is CASSPVRYEQYF. CDR3 DNA sequence: TGTGCCAGCAGTCCCGTCCGTTACGAGCAGTACTTC.

The chain employs TRBV2 and TRBJ2-7; perhaps TRBD1 as D (6 bases). Trimming cost V 4 bases and J 4 bases, with 8 bases left between them. The CDR3 totals 12 residues. Looked up from germline, CDR1 is SNHLY and CDR2 is FYNNEI. The CDR3 is CASSATGYEQYF. Written as DNA, the CDR3 is TGTGCCAGCAGTGCAACAGGGTACGAGCAGTACTTC. Full variable domain (outside the CDR3, taken from reference TRBV2 and TRBJ2-7): EPEVTQTPSHQVTQMGQEVILRCVPISNHLYFYWYRQILGQKVEFLVSFYNNEISEKSEIFDDQFSVERPDGSNFTLKIRSTKLEDSAMYFCASSATGYEQYFGPGTRLTVT.

The V call is TRBV3-1 (or the pseudogene TRBV3-2), the J call TRBJ1-6; the match to TRBD1 covers 7 bases. V gave up 2 bases and J gave up 5 bases; unmatched junction bases: 15. CDR1 and CDR2 (germline): LGHDT, YNNKEL (reference sequence). The CDR3 is made up of 19 amino acids. The CDR3 nucleotides are TGTGCCAGCAGCCAATTGATGTTTGTCGGGACAGCGAATAATTCACCCCTCCACTTT. Translated, it gives CASSQLMFVGTANNSPLHF.

The CDR3: CASSYKRGDVNTGELFF. CDR3 sequence (DNA): TGTGCCAGCAGTTACAAGCGGGGGGACGTGAACACCGGGGAGCTGTTTTTT. The chain carries TRBV6-2 or TRBV6-3 and TRBJ2-2; 9 nucleotides align to TRBD2. Germline values: CDR1 MNHEY, CDR2 SVGEGT. This CDR3 region has 17 residues. V dropped 2 bases and J dropped 1; count of bases not matched to a gene: 5.

In this sample, this clone turned up once. The chain couples TRBV18 to TRBJ1-2; D is unresolved. This CDR3 contains 17 residues. The germline CDR1 and CDR2 sequences are KGHSH and LQKENI. Trimming took 2 bases from V and 3 from J, leaving 19 bases between them. CDR3 in DNA: TGTGCCAGCTCACCATTTAACGACGGAGGATTTGACTATGGCTACACCTTC. It encodes CASSPFNDGGFDYGYTF.

The rearrangement uses TRBV5-8 and TRBJ2-1, with 11 nucleotides matching TRBD1. There are 19 residues in the CDR3. CDR1 is SGHTS and CDR2 is YDEGEE in the germline V gene. V was clipped by 0 bases and J by 0 bases; unmatched bases: 8. CDR3 nucleotide sequence: TGTGCCAGCAGCTTGGGGACAGGGGGCGGTTTACACTCCTACAATGAGCAGTTCTTC. Translated, it gives CASSLGTGGGLHSYNEQFF.

The CDR3 coding sequence is TGCGCCAGCAGCTTGGCTTCAGGGCTTCACACTGAAGCTTTCTTT. It yields the protein CASSLASGLHTEAFF. V usage is TRBV5-1 and J usage is TRBJ1-1, with D tentatively TRBD1 (5 bases). V shed 0 bases and J shed 3 bases, with 12 bases lying between them. Germline V gene sequence: CDR1 SGHRS, CDR2 YFSETQ. The CDR3 spans 15 residues.

The CDR3 is CASSPDSSPLHF. CDR3 DNA: TGTGCCAGCTCACCCGACAGTTCACCCCTCCACTTT. The chain employs TRBV18 and TRBJ1-6, with D perhaps TRBD1 (5 bases). The CDR3 consists of 12 residues. The V end lost 3 bases, the J end lost 9 bases, and 6 bases lay between the germline ends. Germline-derived CDR1 and CDR2 are KGHSH and LQKENI.

The chain combines TRBV19 with TRBJ2-1, with 7 bases that match TRBD2. The V segment lost 7 bases and the J segment 4 bases; nucleotides outside the gene matches: 10. The germline gives CDR1 LNHDA, CDR2 SQIVND (reference sequence). There are 15 residues in the CDR3. CDR3: CASIRVLGGYNEQFF. DNA for the CDR3: TGTGCCAGTATACGGGTATTGGGGGGGTACAATGAGCAGTTCTTC.

This chain links TRBV2 with TRBJ1-1, with 10 nucleotides matching TRBD1. Germline V gene data show CDR1 as SNHLY and CDR2 as FYNNEI. V dropped 6 bases and J dropped 5; count of bases not matched to a gene: 6. CDR3 length: 14 residues. The CDR3 DNA reads TGTGCCAGCAGCCGGGACAGGGGAGGGACTGAAGCTTTCTTT. It codes for CASSRDRGGTEAFF.